The text below deals with one T cell receptor beta chain. Its antigen is not known. The data derive from a study of T cell responses to AZD1222 COVID-19 vaccine. Study at large: It was second doses at about 4 or about 12 weeks that were pooled. Findings of the study overall: Reportedly, close to half of spike-specific TCRs are directed against unmutated variant regions.

This CDR3 contains 12 residues. Germline loops: CDR1 SGHRS, CDR2 YFSETQ. V was pared by 4 bases and J by 6 bases, with 4 bases of the junction left unmatched. Some clones are missing from TCRdb's copy, which holds only in-frame ones; the method was immunoSEQ multiplex PCR. The sample carries about 110,000 clones, roughly four fifths recorded once. This sample comprised peripheral blood, obtained on day 0 of AZD1222 vaccination. The receptor was derived from an adult in good health. V usage is TRBV5-1 and J usage is TRBJ2-7; 7 positions agree with TRBD1. The CDR3 region is CASSAGGSEQYF. The CDR3 coding sequence is TGCGCCAGCAGCGCAGGGGGATCCGAGCAGTACTTC. The complete variable domain, with remaining parts taken from reference TRBV5-1 and TRBJ2-7, reads KAGVTQTPRYLIKTRGQQVTLSCSPISGHRSVSWYQQTPGQGLQFLFEYFSETQRNKGNFPGRFSGRQFSNSRSEMNVSTLELGDSALYLCASSAGGSEQYFGPGTRLTVT.